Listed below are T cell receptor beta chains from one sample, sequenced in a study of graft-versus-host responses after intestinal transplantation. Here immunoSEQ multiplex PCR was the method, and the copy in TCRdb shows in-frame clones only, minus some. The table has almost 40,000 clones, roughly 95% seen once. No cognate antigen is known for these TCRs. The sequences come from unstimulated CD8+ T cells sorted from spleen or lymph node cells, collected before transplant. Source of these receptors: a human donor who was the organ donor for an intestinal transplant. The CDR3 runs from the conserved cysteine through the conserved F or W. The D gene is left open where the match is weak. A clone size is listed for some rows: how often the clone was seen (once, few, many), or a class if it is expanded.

cdr3_aa: CASSLTSGGSYEQYF
cdr3_nt: TGTGCCAGCAGCTTAACTAGCGGGGGGTCCTACGAGCAGTACTTC
v_call: TRBV7-9
clone_size: .
d_call: TRBD2
j_call: TRBJ2-7

cdr3_aa: CAWDLGGEAFF
cdr3_nt: TGTGCCTGGGACCTGGGGGGTGAAGCTTTCTTT
v_call: TRBV30
clone_size: .
d_call: .
j_call: TRBJ1-1

cdr3_aa: CASSSTSDTQYF
cdr3_nt: TGTGCCAGCAGCTCGACTTCAGATACGCAGTATTTT
v_call: TRBV7-9
clone_size: .
d_call: .
j_call: TRBJ2-3

cdr3_aa: CASSSQGQSRYGYTF
cdr3_nt: TGTGCCAGCAGCTCCCAGGGACAGAGTCGTTATGGCTACACCTTC
v_call: TRBV11-3
clone_size: .
d_call: TRBD1
j_call: TRBJ1-2

cdr3_aa: CASSQDIGGGTEAFF
cdr3_nt: TGCGCCAGCAGCCAAGATATAGGGGGCGGGACTGAAGCTTTCTTT
v_call: TRBV4-3
clone_size: .
d_call: TRBD1
j_call: TRBJ1-1

cdr3_aa: CSGATANTGELFF
cdr3_nt: TGCAGCGGTGCCACGGCAAACACCGGGGAGCTGTTTTTT
v_call: TRBV29-1
clone_size: .
d_call: .
j_call: TRBJ2-2

cdr3_aa: CASRGRDRASSYNEQFF
cdr3_nt: TGTGCCAGCAGGGGGAGGGACAGAGCTAGCTCCTACAATGAGCAGTTCTTC
v_call: TRBV2
clone_size: .
d_call: .
j_call: TRBJ2-1

cdr3_aa: CAWSLVTPNQPQHF
cdr3_nt: TGTGCCTGGAGTTTGGTGACACCTAATCAGCCCCAGCATTTT
v_call: TRBV30
clone_size: .
d_call: .
j_call: TRBJ1-5

cdr3_aa: CASSLAEETQYF
cdr3_nt: TGCGCCAGCAGCTTGGCCGAGGAGACCCAGTACTTC
v_call: TRBV5-1
clone_size: .
d_call: .
j_call: TRBJ2-5

cdr3_aa: CASSLAEDYNEQFF
cdr3_nt: TGTGCCAGCAGCTTAGCCGAGGATTACAATGAGCAGTTCTTC
v_call: TRBV7-9
clone_size: .
d_call: .
j_call: TRBJ2-1

cdr3_aa: CASSYSWSTEAFF
cdr3_nt: TGTGCCAGCAGTTACTCTTGGAGTACTGAAGCTTTCTTT
v_call: TRBV6-6
clone_size: .
d_call: .
j_call: TRBJ1-1

cdr3_aa: CSVEEATDTGELFF
cdr3_nt: TGCAGCGTTGAAGAGGCGACGGACACCGGGGAGCTGTTTTTT
v_call: TRBV29-1
clone_size: .
d_call: .
j_call: TRBJ2-2

cdr3_aa: CASSPFRDRGAGELFF
cdr3_nt: TGTGCCAGCAGCCCCTTCCGGGACAGGGGAGCCGGGGAGCTGTTTTTT
v_call: TRBV13
clone_size: few
d_call: TRBD1
j_call: TRBJ2-2

cdr3_aa: CAWSNTGGGEQYF
cdr3_nt: TGTGCCTGGAGTAACACAGGAGGGGGCGAGCAGTACTTC
v_call: TRBV30
clone_size: .
d_call: .
j_call: TRBJ2-7

cdr3_aa: CASSLLAGGETQYF
cdr3_nt: TGTGCCAGCAGCTTATTGGCGGGGGGGGAGACCCAGTACTTC
v_call: TRBV7-2
clone_size: .
d_call: TRBD2
j_call: TRBJ2-5

cdr3_aa: CASSYNLRGGTGELFF
cdr3_nt: TGTGCCAGCAGTTACAATCTCAGGGGGGGCACCGGGGAGCTGTTTTTT
v_call: TRBV6-5
clone_size: .
d_call: .
j_call: TRBJ2-2

cdr3_aa: CASSHTEEGRHGYTF
cdr3_nt: TGTGCCAGCAGCCACACGGAGGAGGGGCGCCATGGCTACACCTTC
v_call: TRBV5-4
clone_size: .
d_call: .
j_call: TRBJ1-2

cdr3_aa: CASSLRGYEQYF
cdr3_nt: TGTGCCAGCAGCTTACGAGGGTACGAGCAGTACTTC
v_call: TRBV7-8
clone_size: .
d_call: .
j_call: TRBJ2-7

cdr3_aa: CASSLVQGIEKLFF
cdr3_nt: TGTGCCAGCAGTTTAGTACAGGGGATTGAAAAACTGTTTTTT
v_call: TRBV6-5
clone_size: .
d_call: TRBD1
j_call: TRBJ1-4

cdr3_aa: CASSIGTGDTGELFF
cdr3_nt: TGTGCCAGCAGTATCGGGACGGGAGACACCGGGGAGCTGTTTTTT
v_call: TRBV27
clone_size: .
d_call: .
j_call: TRBJ2-2

cdr3_aa: CASSQDRATTGELFF
cdr3_nt: TGTGCCAGCAGCCAAGATAGGGCAACCACCGGGGAGCTGTTTTTT
v_call: TRBV4-2
clone_size: .
d_call: .
j_call: TRBJ2-2

cdr3_aa: CASSLADAGAGTEAFF
cdr3_nt: TGCGCCAGCAGCTTGGCCGATGCGGGGGCGGGCACTGAAGCTTTCTTT
v_call: TRBV5-1
clone_size: .
d_call: .
j_call: TRBJ1-1

cdr3_aa: CASSHRDSGEETQYF
cdr3_nt: TGTGCCAGCAGCCACCGGGACAGCGGAGAAGAGACCCAGTACTTC
v_call: TRBV7-9
clone_size: .
d_call: TRBD1
j_call: TRBJ2-5

cdr3_aa: CASKAGPEAFF
cdr3_nt: TGTGCCTCCAAGGCAGGTCCTGAAGCTTTCTTT
v_call: TRBV6-5
clone_size: .
d_call: .
j_call: TRBJ1-1

cdr3_aa: CASSWDEGGYGYTF
cdr3_nt: TGTGCCAGCAGTTGGGATGAGGGAGGCTATGGCTACACCTTC
v_call: TRBV6-5
clone_size: .
d_call: .
j_call: TRBJ1-2

cdr3_aa: CASSQGRGKSYEQYF
cdr3_nt: TGCGCCAGCAGCCAAGGTAGAGGGAAGTCCTACGAGCAGTACTTC
v_call: TRBV4-3
clone_size: .
d_call: .
j_call: TRBJ2-7

cdr3_aa: CASSQWGDQPQHF
cdr3_nt: TGTGCCAGCAGCCAATGGGGGGATCAGCCCCAGCATTTT
v_call: TRBV16
clone_size: .
d_call: .
j_call: TRBJ1-5

cdr3_aa: CASSFPSGGDNEQFF
cdr3_nt: TGTGCCAGCAGTTTCCCTAGCGGGGGGGACAATGAGCAGTTCTTC
v_call: TRBV6-5
clone_size: .
d_call: TRBD2
j_call: TRBJ2-1

cdr3_aa: CASRSLLVPGELFF
cdr3_nt: TGTGCCAGCAGGTCTCTTCTAGTCCCCGGGGAGCTGTTTTTT
v_call: TRBV11-2
clone_size: .
d_call: .
j_call: TRBJ2-2

cdr3_aa: CASSGEDRVHYEQYF
cdr3_nt: TGTGCCAGCAGCGGAGAAGACAGGGTTCACTACGAGCAGTACTTC
v_call: TRBV9
clone_size: once
d_call: TRBD1
j_call: TRBJ2-7

cdr3_aa: CASKPRDRVNEKLFF
cdr3_nt: TGTGCCAGCAAGCCCCGGGACAGGGTAAACGAAAAACTGTTTTTT
v_call: TRBV2
clone_size: .
d_call: TRBD1
j_call: TRBJ1-4

cdr3_aa: CASSLAELPKVLETQYF
cdr3_nt: TGTGCCAGCAGCTTAGCAGAGCTCCCCAAGGTCCTGGAGACCCAGTACTTC
v_call: TRBV7-9
clone_size: .
d_call: .
j_call: TRBJ2-5

cdr3_aa: CASSHQTRGNTEAFF
cdr3_nt: TGCGCCAGCAGCCACCAAACCAGGGGGAACACTGAAGCTTTCTTT
v_call: TRBV4-3
clone_size: .
d_call: .
j_call: TRBJ1-1

cdr3_aa: CASSYGTNYGYTF
cdr3_nt: TGTGCCAGCAGTTACGGGACAAACTATGGCTACACCTTC
v_call: TRBV6-6
clone_size: .
d_call: .
j_call: TRBJ1-2

cdr3_aa: CASSTTRFQETQYF
cdr3_nt: TGTGCCAGCAGTACTACTAGATTTCAAGAGACCCAGTACTTC
v_call: TRBV6-5
clone_size: once
d_call: .
j_call: TRBJ2-5

cdr3_aa: CASSPQTSGGAKNIQYF
cdr3_nt: TGTGCCAGCAGCCCCCAGACTAGCGGGGGAGCCAAAAACATTCAGTACTTC
v_call: TRBV11-2
clone_size: .
d_call: TRBD2
j_call: TRBJ2-4

cdr3_aa: CASSAAREDGAQGYTF
cdr3_nt: TGTGCCAGCAGTGCTGCGAGAGAGGACGGAGCGCAGGGCTACACCTTC
v_call: TRBV6-1
clone_size: .
d_call: .
j_call: TRBJ1-2

cdr3_aa: CAWSEGNTGELFF
cdr3_nt: TGTGCCTGGAGTGAAGGGAACACCGGGGAGCTGTTTTTT
v_call: TRBV30
clone_size: .
d_call: .
j_call: TRBJ2-2

cdr3_aa: CASSPGTGGTTEAFF
cdr3_nt: TGTGCCAGCAGTCCCGGGACAGGGGGGACTACTGAAGCTTTCTTT
v_call: TRBV6-5
clone_size: .
d_call: TRBD1
j_call: TRBJ1-1

cdr3_aa: CASSLAGGGHTEAFF
cdr3_nt: TGCGCCAGCAGCTTGGCCGGGGGGGGACACACTGAAGCTTTCTTT
v_call: TRBV5-1
clone_size: once
d_call: .
j_call: TRBJ1-1